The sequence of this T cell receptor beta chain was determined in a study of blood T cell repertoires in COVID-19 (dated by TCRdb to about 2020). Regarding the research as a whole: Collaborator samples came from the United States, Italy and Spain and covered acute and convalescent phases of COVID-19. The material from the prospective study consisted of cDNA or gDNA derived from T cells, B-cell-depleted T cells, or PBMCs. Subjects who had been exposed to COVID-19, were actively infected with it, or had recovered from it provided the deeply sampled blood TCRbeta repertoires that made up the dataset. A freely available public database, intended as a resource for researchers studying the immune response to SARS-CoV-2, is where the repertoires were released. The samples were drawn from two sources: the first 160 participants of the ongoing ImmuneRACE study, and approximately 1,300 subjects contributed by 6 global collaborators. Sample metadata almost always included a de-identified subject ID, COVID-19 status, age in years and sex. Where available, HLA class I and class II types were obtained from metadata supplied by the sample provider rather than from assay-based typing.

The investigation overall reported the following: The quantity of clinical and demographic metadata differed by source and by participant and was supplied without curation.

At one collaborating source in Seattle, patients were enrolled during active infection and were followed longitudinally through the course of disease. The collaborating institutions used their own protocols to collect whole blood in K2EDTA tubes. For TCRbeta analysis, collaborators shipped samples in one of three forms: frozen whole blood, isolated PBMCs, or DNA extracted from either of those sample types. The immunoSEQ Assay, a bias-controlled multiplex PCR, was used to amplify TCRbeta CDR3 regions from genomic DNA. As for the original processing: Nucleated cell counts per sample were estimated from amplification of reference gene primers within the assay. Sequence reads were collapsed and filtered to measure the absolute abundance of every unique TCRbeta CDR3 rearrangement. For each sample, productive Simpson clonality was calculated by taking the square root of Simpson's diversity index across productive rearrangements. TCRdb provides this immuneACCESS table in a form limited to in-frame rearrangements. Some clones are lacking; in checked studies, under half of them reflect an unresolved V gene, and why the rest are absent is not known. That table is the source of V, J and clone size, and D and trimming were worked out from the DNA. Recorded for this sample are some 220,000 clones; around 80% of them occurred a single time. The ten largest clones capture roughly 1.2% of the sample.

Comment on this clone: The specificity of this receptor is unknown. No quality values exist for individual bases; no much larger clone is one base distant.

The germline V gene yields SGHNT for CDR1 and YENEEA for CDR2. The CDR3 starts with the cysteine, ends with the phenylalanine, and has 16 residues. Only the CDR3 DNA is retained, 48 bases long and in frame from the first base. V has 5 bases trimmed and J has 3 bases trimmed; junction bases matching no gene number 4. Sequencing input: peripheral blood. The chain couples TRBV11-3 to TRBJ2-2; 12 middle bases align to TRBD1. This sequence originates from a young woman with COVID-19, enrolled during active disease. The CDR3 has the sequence CASSLGQGADTGELFF. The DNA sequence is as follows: TGTGCCAGCAGCCTGGGACAGGGGGCCGACACCGGGGAGCTGTTTTTT.